What follows is one T cell receptor (beta chain) and its context. These data originate in a study of blood T cells in healthy people across ages. The CDR3 contains 15 residues. The V gene lost 3 bases and the J gene lost 2 bases, with 12 bases spanning the gap. Germline lookup yields CDR1 MGHRA and CDR2 YSYEKL. A sample-barcoded 5' primer and a J-beta primer mix were used in a second PCR of roughly 7 to 11 cycles. TCRdb ran MiXCR on the 5' RACE reads and lists one entry per CDR3 protein. The data hold 700,000 to 850,000 distinct CDR3 sequences, with roughly 40% observed a single time. This TCR was sampled from a man younger than 35 in good health. The chain employs TRBV4-1 and TRBJ2-3; TRBD2 is a possible D gene (5 bases). The sample consisted of blood. CDR3 sequence (DNA): TGCGCCAGCAGCCATCGACTACAGTCCACAGATACGCAGTATTTT. Its translation: CASSHRLQSTDTQYF.